Following are 18 T cell receptor beta chains from one sample sequenced in a study of blood T cell repertoires in COVID-19. Using immunoSEQ multiplex PCR, the repertoire was profiled, and TCRdb retains in-frame clones only, with some absent. The sample includes 200,000 to 250,000 clones, under 85% of them seen just once. Sequencing input: peripheral blood. The receptor source for this set is a woman aged 30 to 39 with COVID-19, enrolled during active disease.

The chain carries TRBV7-2 and TRBJ2-1; tentative D call: TRBD1 (5 bases). The germline CDR1 and CDR2 sequences are SGHTA and FQGNSA. The length of the CDR3 is 15 residues. With 5 bases removed from V and 3 bases from J, the gap between germline ends came to 14 bases. DNA of the CDR3: TGTGCCAGCAGCGCTGGACACCCAGACTACAATGAGCAGTTCTTC. Translation gives CASSAGHPDYNEQFF.

The rearrangement joins TRBV11-2 to TRBJ1-2; TRBD1 matches 7 bases. There are 13 residues in the CDR3. The junction had 4 bases not matched to a gene; V was cut back by 5 bases and J by 4 bases. The V gene's germline CDR1 is SGHAT and CDR2 FQNNGV. For the CDR3, the DNA is TGTGCCAGCAGCATCGGGGACAGCTATGGCTACACCTTC. This encodes CASSIGDSYGYTF. Full variable domain (remainder filled in from reference TRBV11-2 and TRBJ1-2): EAGVAQSPRYKIIEKRQSVAFWCNPISGHATLYWYQQILGQGPKLLIQFQNNGVVDDSQLPKDRFSAERLKGVDSTLKIQPAKLEDSAVYLCASSIGDSYGYTFGSGTRLTVV.

The genes are TRBV3-1 (or the pseudogene TRBV3-2) and TRBJ2-1, with D perhaps TRBD2 (6 bases). This CDR3 has 18 residues. The V gene lost 3 bases and the J gene lost 7 bases, with 25 bases spanning the gap. Germline V CDR1 and CDR2: LGHDT, YNNKEL (reference sequence). CDR3 nucleotides: TGTGCCAGCAGCCAGAAACGTCCGGGGACTCCAAGGGTGAATGAGCAGTTCTTC. This translates into CASSQKRPGTPRVNEQFF.

J is TRBJ1-2 and V is TRBV29-1, with D unresolved. This CDR3 contains 12 residues. Trimming cost V 2 bases and J 1 base, with 5 bases left between them. CDR1 and CDR2 from the germline V gene are SQVTM and ANQGSEA. Here the CDR3 DNA reads TGCAGCGTTGAAAGACTTAACTATGGCTACACCTTC. It yields the protein CSVERLNYGYTF.

This chain connects TRBV13 to TRBJ1-1; unclear D gene. From germline, CDR1 is PRHDT and CDR2 FYEKMQ (reference sequence). Trimming shortened V by 1 base and J by 2 bases, and 5 bases separated the two germline ends. This CDR3 comprises 13 residues. For the CDR3, the DNA is TGTGCCAGCAGCTTAGCCAGAAACACTGAAGCTTTCTTT. Translated: CASSLARNTEAFF.

The V gene is TRBV9, the J gene TRBJ2-3; no definite D call. The V and J ends lost 2 bases and 2 bases respectively, with 9 bases between them. The CDR3 totals 14 residues. Per germline, CDR1 SGDLS and CDR2 YYNGEE. The CDR3 DNA reads TGTGCCAGCAGCGTGGGCAAATTCACAGATACGCAGTATTTT. This encodes CASSVGKFTDTQYF.

In this sample, this clone turned up a few times. The chain combines TRBV2 with TRBJ2-2; D is perhaps TRBD1 (7 bases). Trimming took off 6 bases at V and 6 bases at J, with 20 bases between the two ends. The CDR3 runs to 16 residues. Looked up from germline, CDR1 is SNHLY and CDR2 is FYNNEI. The DNA of the CDR3 is TGTGCCAGCAGCGACCGTAGGCAGGGGGAGGCCGGGGAGCTGTTTTTT. Translating it yields CASSDRRQGEAGELFF. The full variable domain, completed using reference TRBV2 and TRBJ2-2, is EPEVTQTPSHQVTQMGQEVILRCVPISNHLYFYWYRQILGQKVEFLVSFYNNEISEKSEIFDDQFSVERPDGSNFTLKIRSTKLEDSAMYFCASSDRRQGEAGELFFGEGSRLTVL.

The V and J genes are TRBV6-6 and TRBJ1-5; D call uncertain. Germline loops: CDR1 MNHNY, CDR2 SVGAGI (reference sequence). The V end lost 7 bases, the J end lost 7 bases, and 14 bases lay between the germline ends. This CDR3 is 13 amino acids long. The CDR3 nucleotides read TGTGCCAGCATGATCCGGGATCAACAGCCCCAGCATTTT. Translated: CASMIRDQQPQHF.

The V gene is TRBV5-6, the J gene TRBJ2-2; 7 nucleotides agree with TRBD1. The CDR3 has 15 amino acids. Trimming took 4 bases from V and 6 from J; bases not matched to a gene: 9. Germline CDR1 reads SGHDT; CDR2 reads YYEEEE. CDR3 bases: TGTGCCAGCAGCCTGAACAGGGGCGAGGCCGGGGAGCTGTTTTTT. It codes for CASSLNRGEAGELFF.

This chain connects TRBV30 to TRBJ1-2; D not certain. In germline, CDR1 is GTSNPN, CDR2 SVGIG (reference sequence). V was trimmed by 2 bases and J by 6 bases, leaving 7 bases between them. The CDR3 is 11 amino acids. The CDR3 here is CAWSPGDGYTF. CDR3 in DNA: TGTGCCTGGAGTCCCGGGGATGGCTACACCTTC.

The chain combines TRBV4-3 with TRBJ1-2; 8 bases match TRBD1. Germline CDR1 LGHNA, CDR2 YSLEER. The CDR3 totals 19 residues. J lost 3 bases, V lost 1 base, and 16 bases had no gene match. Written as DNA, the CDR3 is TGCGCCAGCAGCCAAGTCGGTCCAGGGGCAGACAGGGGCGACTATGGCTACACCTTC. Its translation: CASSQVGPGADRGDYGYTF.

This chain connects TRBV11-2 to TRBJ2-3; 10 nucleotides line up with TRBD1. Germline values: CDR1 SGHAT, CDR2 FQNNGV. The CDR3 sequence is 13 residues long. The trim removed 3 bases at V and 9 bases at J, leaving 3 bases unmatched. This CDR3 is CASSLTGGRTQYF. The CDR3 DNA is TGTGCCAGCAGCTTGACAGGGGGCCGCACGCAGTATTTT.

The chain recombines TRBV30 with TRBJ2-7, with D possibly being TRBD2 (5 bases). Germline V CDR1 and CDR2: GTSNPN, SVGIG (reference sequence). The CDR3 covers 11 residues. The V end lost 6 bases, the J end lost 3 bases, and 9 bases lay between the germline ends. The DNA of the CDR3 is TGTGCCTGCCGGGGAGTCTACGAGCAGTACTTC. It yields the protein CACRGVYEQYF.

V is TRBV6-2 or TRBV6-3 and J is TRBJ1-1; 10 bases match TRBD1. The CDR3 covers 14 residues. V shed 4 bases, J shed 4 bases, and the junction held 3 bases outside the gene matches. Germline CDR1 MNHEY, CDR2 SVGEGT. CDR3 protein: CASSSRQGATEAFF. The CDR3 bases are TGTGCCAGCAGTTCGAGACAGGGGGCCACTGAAGCTTTCTTT.

The chain is built from TRBV21-1 and TRBJ2-5; TRBD2, the D gene given by the table, was not confirmed from the DNA. TRBV21-1 is annotated as a pseudogene. This CDR3 comprises 12 residues. This CDR3 is CARTSGGETQYF. The CDR3 region has the DNA TGTGCCCGCACGTCGGGCGGGGAGACCCAGTACTTC.

The chain links TRBV24-1 to TRBJ1-6; D unclear. Germline loops: CDR1 KGHDR, CDR2 SFDVKD. V dropped 1 base and J dropped 5 bases, with 5 bases sitting between them. This CDR3 is built from 14 residues. This CDR3 reads CATSDFQDNSPLHF. In DNA, the CDR3 is TGTGCCACCAGTGATTTTCAGGATAATTCACCCCTCCACTTT.

In this sample, this clone turned up a few times. This rearrangement joins TRBV10-2 to TRBJ2-6; possibly TRBD2 for D (6 bases). Trimming shortened V by 7 bases and J by 4 bases, and 14 bases separated the two germline ends. The CDR3 is 15 amino acids. Germline V gene lookup returns CDR1 WSHSY and CDR2 SAAADI. Written as DNA, the CDR3 is TGCGCCAGCACCTCCGGAGGGCGCGGGGCCAACGTCCTGACTTTC. Protein product: CASTSGGRGANVLTF.

The chain couples TRBV5-5 to TRBJ2-7; D perhaps matches TRBD2 (5 bases). CDR1 is SGHKS and CDR2 is YYEKEE in the germline V gene (reference sequence). Trimming took off 4 bases at V and 7 bases at J, with 12 bases between the two ends. The length of the CDR3 is 12 residues. CDR3 nucleotides: TGTGCCAGCAGCCATTTGTCGGGGGAGCAGTACTTC. Protein product: CASSHLSGEQYF.